A selection of T cell receptor beta chains follows, all from one sample in a study of T cell repertoires and HLA-DP antigens. No antigens are known for them. Method: immunoSEQ multiplex PCR; TCRdb's copy keeps in-frame clones and lacks some. The sample has over 60,000 clones, around 80% seen once; the top ten hold 1.6%. The sequenced material came from CD4+ T cells from PBMCs. The receptor set was obtained from a man between 60 and 75 years old in good health and CMV-seronegative. Each CDR3 is given with its conserved first and last residue. The order of the fields is V gene, clone size, D gene, J gene, CDR3 protein, CDR3 DNA. The D gene is left open where the match is weak. Size values are once, few and many counts, or a class for expanded clones, and some rows have none.

TRBV19	medium-sized	.	TRBJ1-6	CASSGTDLRRALHF	TGTGCCAGTAGTGGGACGGACCTTCGCAGGGCCCTCCACTTT
TRBV7-6	.	.	TRBJ1-3	CASSPPGGWNTIYF	TGTGCCAGCAGCCCTCCGGGGGGTTGGAACACCATATATTTT
TRBV10-3	.	TRBD1	TRBJ1-3	CAISPDRGISGNTIYF	TGTGCCATCAGTCCCGACAGGGGGATTTCTGGAAACACCATATATTTT
TRBV6-5	.	.	TRBJ2-3	CASTPPGEEDTQYF	TGTGCCAGCACCCCCCCAGGGGAGGAAGATACGCAGTATTTT
TRBV7-8	.	.	TRBJ2-1	CASSLRTGYNEQFF	TGTGCCAGCAGCCTAAGAACCGGTTACAATGAGCAGTTCTTC
TRBV11-2	.	.	TRBJ1-2	CASSPLGNYGYTF	TGTGCCAGCAGCCCCCTAGGAAACTATGGCTACACCTTC
TRBV11-2	.	TRBD2	TRBJ2-3	CASSLGGGGLTDTQYF	TGTGCCAGCAGCTTAGGCGGCGGGGGGCTAACAGATACGCAGTATTTT
TRBV27	.	.	TRBJ1-1	CATRGGLETEAFF	TGTGCCACCCGTGGGGGGTTGGAAACTGAAGCTTTCTTT
TRBV2	.	TRBD1	TRBJ1-6	CASAWDRRPLHF	TGTGCCAGCGCCTGGGACAGGCGACCCCTCCACTTT
TRBV7-3	.	TRBD1	TRBJ2-1	CASSSSGGTGPNEQFF	TGTGCCAGCAGCTCCTCAGGCGGGACAGGCCCCAATGAGCAGTTCTTC
TRBV27	.	TRBD1	TRBJ1-2	CASRPRTGYGYTF	TGTGCCAGCAGGCCCAGGACAGGCTATGGCTACACCTTC
TRBV6-1	medium-sized	TRBD1	TRBJ1-3	CASRLTGEGGNTIYF	TGTGCCAGCAGGCTGACAGGGGAAGGAGGAAACACCATATATTTT
TRBV7-8	.	TRBD1	TRBJ2-7	CASSLTPGNRGNYEQYF	TGTGCCAGCAGCTTGACCCCGGGGAACAGGGGAAATTACGAGCAGTACTTC
TRBV7-3	.	TRBD2	TRBJ2-1	CASSLGAGGLREQFF	TGTGCCAGCAGCTTAGGGGCGGGAGGGCTAAGGGAGCAGTTCTTC
TRBV7-2	.	.	TRBJ2-5	CASSAEGGGPNQETQYF	TGTGCCAGCAGCGCAGAGGGGGGGGGACCAAACCAAGAGACCCAGTACTTC
TRBV5-1	.	TRBD2	TRBJ2-3	CASRPRTSLSTDTQYF	TGCGCCAGCAGACCCAGGACTAGCCTTTCCACAGATACGCAGTATTTT
TRBV11-2	.	.	TRBJ2-3	CASSFRQGDTQYF	TGTGCCAGCAGCTTTAGGCAGGGAGATACGCAGTATTTT
TRBV19	.	.	TRBJ1-5	CASSIGGAPNQPQHF	TGTGCCAGTAGTATAGGAGGGGCTCCCAATCAGCCCCAGCATTTT
TRBV7-2	.	TRBD1	TRBJ1-2	CASSLDRGYGYTF	TGTGCCAGCAGCCTGGACAGGGGGTATGGCTACACCTTC
TRBV30	.	.	TRBJ2-2	CAWTTRNTGELFF	TGTGCCTGGACCACTAGGAACACCGGGGAGCTGTTTTTT
TRBV7-2	.	TRBD1	TRBJ1-5	CASSLAQGGHQPQHF	TGTGCCAGCAGCTTAGCGCAGGGGGGGCATCAGCCCCAGCATTTT
TRBV27	.	.	TRBJ1-1	CASKSTMNTEAFF	TGTGCCAGCAAGTCGACGATGAACACTGAAGCTTTCTTT
TRBV18	.	TRBD1	TRBJ2-7	CASSPPISTGGMGEQYF	TGTGCCAGCTCACCACCGATCAGTACAGGGGGCATGGGCGAGCAGTACTTC
TRBV9	.	TRBD2	TRBJ2-3	CASSVGLAGVGATDTQYF	TGTGCCAGCAGCGTAGGTCTAGCGGGAGTCGGGGCCACAGATACGCAGTATTTT
TRBV19	once	.	TRBJ1-6	CASIRAPNSPLHF	TGTGCCAGTATAAGGGCCCCTAATTCACCCCTCCACTTT
TRBV6-5	.	.	TRBJ2-2	CATDPGQNTGELFF	TGTGCCACCGACCCGGGACAGAACACCGGGGAGCTGTTTTTT
TRBV7-2	.	.	TRBJ1-3	CASRLSPGPGNTIYF	TGTGCCAGTCGCCTCTCTCCCGGACCCGGAAACACCATATATTTT
TRBV11-3	.	TRBD1	TRBJ2-7	CASSGQGSVGEQYF	TGTGCCAGCAGCGGACAGGGTTCGGTGGGCGAGCAGTACTTC
TRBV6-1	.	TRBD2	TRBJ2-1	CASSEAGVNYNEQFF	TGTGCCAGCAGTGAGGCGGGGGTTAACTACAATGAGCAGTTCTTC